The present T cell receptor beta chain was sequenced within a study of beta chain features in type 1 diabetes. One heparinised blood draw averaging around 0.12 L was given by each donor. Expressed TCRB transcripts got sequenced, as all isolated RNA was reverse transcribed. Produced via immunoSEQ multiplex PCR; TCRdb's table is partial and in-frame only. The sample includes under 250,000 clones, 25% to 35% of them seen just once. The CDR3 is 17 amino acids. V was cut by 2 bases and J by 0 bases, with 11 bases left in between. Looked up from germline, CDR1 is KGHSH and CDR2 is LQKENI. The source is a man in his thirties or forties in good health. The sample comprised central memory CD4+ T cells from blood. The chain is built from TRBV18 and TRBJ2-6; maybe TRBD1 (6 bases). The CDR3 spells CASSPGQGNSGANVLTF. In DNA, the CDR3 is TGTGCCAGCTCACCAGGGCAGGGGAACTCTGGGGCCAACGTCCTGACTTTC.